What follows is one TCR beta chain and its context. This sample is part of a study of T cell responses to AZD1222 COVID-19 vaccine. TCRdb keeps only in-frame clones here, not all; method: immunoSEQ multiplex PCR. The profile shows about 120,000 clones, roughly 90% of them singletons. The V gene end was trimmed by 3 bases and the J gene end by 4 bases; junction bases not matched to a gene: 7. This CDR3 region has 16 residues. Germline V gene sequence: CDR1 MGHRA, CDR2 YSYEKL. The material sequenced was peripheral blood, taken on day 0 of AZD1222 vaccination. This sequence was found in an adult in good health. The chain recombines TRBV4-1 with TRBJ1-4; 8 positions agree with TRBD1. The CDR3 DNA is TGCGCCAGCAGCCAGCCTCCGGGACAGGTTAATGAAAAACTGTTTTTT. As protein: CASSQPPGQVNEKLFF.